The clone carrying this TCR beta chain was counted between two and nine times. This record belongs to a study of human T cells and chemical hapten exposure. Time point meaning: patch test 1, 2 weeks after DPC sensitization. Treatment meaning: therapeutic diphenylcyclopropenone sensitization with weekly scalp DPC. TCRdb analysed the RACE reads with MiXCR anew, one entry per CDR3 protein. The sample contains approximately 350,000 distinct CDR3 sequences, under 8% of which appear only once. Germline V gives CDR1 SGHTA, CDR2 FQGNSA. V lost 5 bases to trimming and J lost 2 bases, with 16 bases between them. The CDR3 has 16 amino acids.

The chain uses TRBV7-2 and TRBJ2-1; perhaps TRBD1 as D (6 bases). This sequence was found in a woman under 30 with alopecia areata. Some clones in this sample may be carry-over from other donors' samples. The starting material was whole blood, obtained in connection with sensitization to the hapten diphenylcyclopropenone (DPC). The CDR3 nucleotides read TGTGCCAGCAGCCCACAGGGAATTAGTCCCTACAATGAGCAGTTCTTC. Amino acid sequence: CASSPQGISPYNEQFF.